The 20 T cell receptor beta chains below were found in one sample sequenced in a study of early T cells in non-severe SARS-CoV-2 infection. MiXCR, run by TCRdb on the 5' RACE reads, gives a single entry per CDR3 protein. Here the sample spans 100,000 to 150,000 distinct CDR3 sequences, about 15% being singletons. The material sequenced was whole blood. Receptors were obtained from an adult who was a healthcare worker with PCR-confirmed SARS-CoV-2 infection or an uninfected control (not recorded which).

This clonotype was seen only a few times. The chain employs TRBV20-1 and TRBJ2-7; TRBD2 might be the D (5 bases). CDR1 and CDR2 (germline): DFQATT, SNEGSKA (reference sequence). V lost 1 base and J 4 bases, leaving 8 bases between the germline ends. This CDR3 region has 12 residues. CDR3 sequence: CSARGTGYEQYF. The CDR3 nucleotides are TGCAGTGCTAGAGGAACGGGGTACGAGCAGTACTTC.

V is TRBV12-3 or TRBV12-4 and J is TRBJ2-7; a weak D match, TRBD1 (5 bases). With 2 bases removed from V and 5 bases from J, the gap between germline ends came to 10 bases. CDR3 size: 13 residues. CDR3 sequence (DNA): TGTGCCAGCAGTTTAAGCAGGGCTCACGAGCAGTACTTC. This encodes CASSLSRAHEQYF.

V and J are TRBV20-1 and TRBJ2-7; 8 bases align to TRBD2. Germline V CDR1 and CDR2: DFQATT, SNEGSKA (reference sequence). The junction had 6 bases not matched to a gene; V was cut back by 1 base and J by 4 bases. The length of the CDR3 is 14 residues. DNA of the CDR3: TGCAGTGCTAGAGCCGGGGGGGCCGTTTACGAGCAGTACTTC. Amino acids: CSARAGGAVYEQYF.

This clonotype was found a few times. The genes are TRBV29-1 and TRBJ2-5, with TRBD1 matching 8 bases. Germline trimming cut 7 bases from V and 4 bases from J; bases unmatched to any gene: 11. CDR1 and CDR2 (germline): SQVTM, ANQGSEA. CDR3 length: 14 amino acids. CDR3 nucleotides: TGCAGCGCCGATGACAGGGGATTAGGAGAGACCCAGTACTTC. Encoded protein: CSADDRGLGETQYF.

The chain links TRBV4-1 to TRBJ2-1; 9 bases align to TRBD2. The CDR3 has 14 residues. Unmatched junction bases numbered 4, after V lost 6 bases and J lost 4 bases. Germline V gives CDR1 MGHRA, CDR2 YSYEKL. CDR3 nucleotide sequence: TGCGCCAGCAGGGTAGCGGGGGAGTACAATGAGCAGTTCTTC. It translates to CASRVAGEYNEQFF.

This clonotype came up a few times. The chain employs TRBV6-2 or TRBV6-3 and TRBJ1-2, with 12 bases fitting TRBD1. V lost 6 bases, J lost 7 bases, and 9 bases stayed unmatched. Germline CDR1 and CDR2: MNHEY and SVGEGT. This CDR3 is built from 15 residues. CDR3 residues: CASRPPGQGAGGYTF. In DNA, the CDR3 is TGTGCCAGCAGACCACCGGGACAGGGGGCAGGTGGCTACACCTTC.

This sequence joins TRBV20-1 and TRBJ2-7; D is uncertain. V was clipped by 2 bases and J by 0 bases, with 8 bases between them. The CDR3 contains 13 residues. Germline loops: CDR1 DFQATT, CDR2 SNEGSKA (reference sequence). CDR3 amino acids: CSARWPSSYEQYF. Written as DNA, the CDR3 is TGCAGTGCTAGATGGCCATCCTCCTACGAGCAGTACTTC.

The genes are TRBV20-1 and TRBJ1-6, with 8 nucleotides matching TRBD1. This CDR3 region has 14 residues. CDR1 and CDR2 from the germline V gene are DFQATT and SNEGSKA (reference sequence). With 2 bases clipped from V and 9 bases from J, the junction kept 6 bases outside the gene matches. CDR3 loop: CSARRQGLGSPLHF. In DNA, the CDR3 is TGCAGTGCTAGACGACAGGGGCTGGGTTCACCCCTCCACTTT.

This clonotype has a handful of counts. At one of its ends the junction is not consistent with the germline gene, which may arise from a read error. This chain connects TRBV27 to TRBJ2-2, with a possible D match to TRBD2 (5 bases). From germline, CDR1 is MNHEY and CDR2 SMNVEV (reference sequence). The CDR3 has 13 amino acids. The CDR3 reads CASSFGRTGELFF. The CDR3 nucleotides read TGTGCCAGCAGTTTCGGTCGCACCGGGGAGCTTTTTTTT.

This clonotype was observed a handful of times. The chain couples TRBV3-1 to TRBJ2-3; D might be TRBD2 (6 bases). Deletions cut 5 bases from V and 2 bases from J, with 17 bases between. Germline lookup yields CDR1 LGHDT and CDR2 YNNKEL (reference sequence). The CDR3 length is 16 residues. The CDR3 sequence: CASSARGGLTTDTQYF. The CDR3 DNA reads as TGTGCCAGCAGCGCAAGGGGAGGACTGACCACAGATACGCAGTATTTT.

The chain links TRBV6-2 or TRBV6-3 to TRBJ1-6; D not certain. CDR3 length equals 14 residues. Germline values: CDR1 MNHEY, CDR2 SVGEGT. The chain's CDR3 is CATARSTYNSPLHF. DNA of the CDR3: TGTGCTACAGCTCGCAGCACCTATAATTCACCCCTCCACTTT.

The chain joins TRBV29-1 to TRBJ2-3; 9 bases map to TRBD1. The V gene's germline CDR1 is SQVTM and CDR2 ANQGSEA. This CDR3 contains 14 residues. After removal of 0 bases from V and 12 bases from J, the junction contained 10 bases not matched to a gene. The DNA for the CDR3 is TGCAGCGTTGAAGATCCCGGGACAGGGTTACCTCAGTATTTT. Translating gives CSVEDPGTGLPQYF.

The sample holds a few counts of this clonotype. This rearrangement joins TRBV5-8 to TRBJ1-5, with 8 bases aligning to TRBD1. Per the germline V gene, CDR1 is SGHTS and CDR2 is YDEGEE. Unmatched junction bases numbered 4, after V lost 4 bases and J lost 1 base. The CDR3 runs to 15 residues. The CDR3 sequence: CASSLGQASNQPQHF. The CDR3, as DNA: TGTGCCAGCAGCCTGGGACAGGCCAGCAATCAGCCCCAGCATTTT.

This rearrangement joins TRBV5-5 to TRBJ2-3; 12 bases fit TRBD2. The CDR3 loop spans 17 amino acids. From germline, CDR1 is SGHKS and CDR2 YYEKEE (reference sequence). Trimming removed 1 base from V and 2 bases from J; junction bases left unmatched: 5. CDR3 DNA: TGTGCCAGCAGCTTGCTAGCGGGGGGGGCGTACACAGATACGCAGTATTTT. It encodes CASSLLAGGAYTDTQYF.

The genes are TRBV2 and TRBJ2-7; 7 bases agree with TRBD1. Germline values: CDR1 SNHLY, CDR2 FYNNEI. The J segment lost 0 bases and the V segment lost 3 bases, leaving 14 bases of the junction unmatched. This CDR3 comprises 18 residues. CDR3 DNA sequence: TGTGCCAGCAGTGACTCTGGGACAGTGGGTCGATACTCCTACGAGCAGTACTTC. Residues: CASSDSGTVGRYSYEQYF.

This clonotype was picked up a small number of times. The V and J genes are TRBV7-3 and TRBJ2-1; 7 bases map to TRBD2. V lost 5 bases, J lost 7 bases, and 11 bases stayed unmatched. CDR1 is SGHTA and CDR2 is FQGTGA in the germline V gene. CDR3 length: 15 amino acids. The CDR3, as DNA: TGTGCCAGCAGCCTCACCGCGACTAGCTGGAATGAGCAGTTCTTC. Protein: CASSLTATSWNEQFF.

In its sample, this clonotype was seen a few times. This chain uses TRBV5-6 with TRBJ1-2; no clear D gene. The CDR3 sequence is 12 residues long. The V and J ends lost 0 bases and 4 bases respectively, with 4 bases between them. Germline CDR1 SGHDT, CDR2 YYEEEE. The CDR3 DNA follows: TGTGCCAGCAGCTTGGCCAGCTATGGCTACACCTTC. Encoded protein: CASSLASYGYTF.

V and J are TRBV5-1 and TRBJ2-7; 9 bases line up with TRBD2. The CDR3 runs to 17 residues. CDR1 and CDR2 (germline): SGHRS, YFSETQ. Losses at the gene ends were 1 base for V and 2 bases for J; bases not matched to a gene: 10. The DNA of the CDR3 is TGCGCCAGCAGCTTGATGCTAGCGGGGACTGGTACCTACGAGCAGTACTTC. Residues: CASSLMLAGTGTYEQYF.

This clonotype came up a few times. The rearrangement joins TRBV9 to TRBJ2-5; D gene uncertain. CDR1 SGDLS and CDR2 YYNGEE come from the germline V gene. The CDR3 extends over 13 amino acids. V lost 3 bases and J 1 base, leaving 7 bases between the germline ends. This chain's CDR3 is CASSEKGQETQYF. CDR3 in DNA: TGTGCCAGCAGCGAGAAGGGCCAAGAGACCCAGTACTTC.

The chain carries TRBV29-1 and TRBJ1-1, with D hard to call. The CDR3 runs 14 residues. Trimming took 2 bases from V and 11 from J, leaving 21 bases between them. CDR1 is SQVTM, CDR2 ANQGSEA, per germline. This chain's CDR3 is CSVEMIISPKGAFF. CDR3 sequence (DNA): TGCAGCGTTGAAATGATCATCTCCCCGAAAGGGGCTTTCTTT. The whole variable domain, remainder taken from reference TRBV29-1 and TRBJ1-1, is SAVISQKPSRDICQRGTSLTIQCQVDSQVTMMFWYRQQPGQSLTLIATANQGSEATYESGFVIDKFPISRPNLTFSTLTVSNMSPEDSSIYLCSVEMIISPKGAFFGQGTRLTVV.